This T cell receptor (beta chain) was observed in a study of identical twins. General study results and limits: Out-of-frame alpha sequences shared by twins were enriched for low generation probability.

There are a few counts of this clonotype. Its antigen is unknown. With template switching, a universal primer site was added, and the cDNA carried unique molecular identifiers. TCRdb reprocessed the 5' RACE reads via MiXCR and lists one record per CDR3 protein. The sample shows 300,000 to 400,000 distinct CDR3 sequences, roughly 9% of them seen only once. Germline lookup yields CDR1 MNHEY and CDR2 SMNVEV (reference sequence). The CDR3 loop spans 18 amino acids. With 3 bases removed from V and 3 bases from J, the gap between germline ends came to 24 bases. This clonotype was obtained from a woman in her fifties or sixties in good health. The material sequenced was naive T cells sorted from blood. The chain recombines TRBV27 with TRBJ2-7; tentative D call: TRBD2 (5 bases). The CDR3 bases are TGTGCCAGCAGTTTTCGTTATTCGGGGAATGGGCCATACTACGAGCAGTACTTC. This gives the protein CASSFRYSGNGPYYEQYF.